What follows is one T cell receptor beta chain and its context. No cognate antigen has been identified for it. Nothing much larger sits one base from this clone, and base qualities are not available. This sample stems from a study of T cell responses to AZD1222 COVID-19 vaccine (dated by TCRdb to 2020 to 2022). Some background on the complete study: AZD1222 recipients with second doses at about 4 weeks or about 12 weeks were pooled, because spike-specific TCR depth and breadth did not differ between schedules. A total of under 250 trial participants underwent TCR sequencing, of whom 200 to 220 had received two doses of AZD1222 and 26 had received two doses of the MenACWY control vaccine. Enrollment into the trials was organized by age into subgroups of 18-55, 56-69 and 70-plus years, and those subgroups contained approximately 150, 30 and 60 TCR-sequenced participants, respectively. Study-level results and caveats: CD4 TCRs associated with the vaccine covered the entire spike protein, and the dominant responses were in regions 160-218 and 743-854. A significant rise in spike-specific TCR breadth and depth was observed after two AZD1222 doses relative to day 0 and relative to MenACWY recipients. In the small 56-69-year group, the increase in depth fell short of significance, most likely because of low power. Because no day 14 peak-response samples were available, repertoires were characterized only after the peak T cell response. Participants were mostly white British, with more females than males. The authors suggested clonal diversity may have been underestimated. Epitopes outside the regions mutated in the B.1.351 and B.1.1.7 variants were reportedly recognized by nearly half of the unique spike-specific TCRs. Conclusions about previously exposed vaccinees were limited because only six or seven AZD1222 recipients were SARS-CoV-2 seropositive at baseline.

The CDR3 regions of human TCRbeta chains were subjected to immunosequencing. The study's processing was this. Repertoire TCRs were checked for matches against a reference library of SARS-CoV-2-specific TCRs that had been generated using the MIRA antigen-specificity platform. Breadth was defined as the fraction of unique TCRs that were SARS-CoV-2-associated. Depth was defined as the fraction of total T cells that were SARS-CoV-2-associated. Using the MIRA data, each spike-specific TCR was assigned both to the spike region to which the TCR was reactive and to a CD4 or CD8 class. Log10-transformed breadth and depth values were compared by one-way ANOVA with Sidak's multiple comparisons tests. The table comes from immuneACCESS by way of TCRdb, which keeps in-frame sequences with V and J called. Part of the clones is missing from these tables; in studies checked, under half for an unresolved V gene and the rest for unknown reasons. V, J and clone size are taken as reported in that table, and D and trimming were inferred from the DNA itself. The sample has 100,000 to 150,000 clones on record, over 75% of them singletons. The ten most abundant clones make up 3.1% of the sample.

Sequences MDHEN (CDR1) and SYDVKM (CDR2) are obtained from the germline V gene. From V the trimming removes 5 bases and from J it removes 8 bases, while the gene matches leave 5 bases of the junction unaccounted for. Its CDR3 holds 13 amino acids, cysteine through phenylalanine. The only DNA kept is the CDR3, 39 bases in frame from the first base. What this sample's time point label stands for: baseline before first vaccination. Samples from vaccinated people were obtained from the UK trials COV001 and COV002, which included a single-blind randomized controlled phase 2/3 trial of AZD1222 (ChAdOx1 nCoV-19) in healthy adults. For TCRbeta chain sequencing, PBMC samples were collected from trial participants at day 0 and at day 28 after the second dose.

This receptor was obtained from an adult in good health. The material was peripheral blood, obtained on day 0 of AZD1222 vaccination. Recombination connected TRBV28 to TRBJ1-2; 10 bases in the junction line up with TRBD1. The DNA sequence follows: TGTGCCAGCAGTACCCGGACAGGGGGAGGCTACACCTTC. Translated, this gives CASSTRTGGGYTF.